The following is a T cell receptor (beta chain) sequence with its context. This specimen comes from a study of shared clonotypes between healthy human individuals. V shed 4 bases, J shed 7 bases, and the junction held 4 bases outside the gene matches. CDR1 and CDR2 (germline): LGHNA, YSLEER. The CDR3 extends over 14 amino acids. The authors split each subset's genomic DNA evenly across several immunoSEQ plates. Profiling relied on immunoSEQ multiplex PCR, and the TCRdb table lists in-frame clones only, not all of them. This sample has fewer than 1.6 million clones, with approximately 98.5% found just once.

Specimen: naive CD4+ T cells sorted from blood. The subset denotes: CD45RA+ positively selected. The V call is TRBV4-3, the J call TRBJ1-4; TRBD1 matches 9 bases. The TCR originated in a man aged 25 to 40 in good health. CDR3 in DNA: TGCGCCAGCAGCCCGGGACAGGGCGGTGAAAAACTGTTTTTT. Protein sequence: CASSPGQGGEKLFF.